This T cell receptor beta chain stems from a study of CD4+ T cells in melanoma (dated by TCRdb to the early 2020s). The study in broad terms: The study examined neoantigen-specific CD4+ T cells in human melanoma.

As to this clone: The target of this receptor is not known. Base qualities are not at hand, and no much larger clone is one base apart. Other DNA sequences from this sample encode an identical CDR3 as well.

Library preparation employed the immunoSEQ multiplex PCR assay. The table was pulled from immuneACCESS by TCRdb, which kept in-frame rearrangements only. Such tables lose some clones; where checked, under half of the loss comes from unresolved V genes, and the rest has no known cause. In all, the sample holds fewer than 55,000 clones, and roughly nine tenths of those were seen once. Jointly, the top ten make up roughly 10% of the sample. Donors were patients with melanoma. On the study overall, not on this receptor specifically: Neoantigen-specific CD4+ T cells in melanoma were reported to show diverse differentiation states. Neoantigen-specific CD4+ T cells were reported to be correlated with the function of CD8+ T cells, macrophages and B cells.

This receptor was obtained from a human donor with melanoma. Sequenced input: peripheral blood.

Read as DNA, the sequence is TGCGCCAGCAGCTTGGGGGGTTACGAGCAGTACTTC. It codes for CASSLGGYEQYF. The sequence links TRBV5-1 to TRBJ2-7, with the D gene call left open. Looking up the germline V gene yields CDR1 SGHRS and CDR2 YFSETQ. The CDR3 sequence holds 12 residues, the cysteine and phenylalanine included. CDR3 DNA only is kept here, 36 bases in frame from base 1. The junction carries 5 bases between V and J, which are trimmed by 0 bases and 4 bases respectively.